This T cell receptor (beta chain) was found in a study of blood T cell repertoires in COVID-19. The V and J ends lost 0 bases and 3 bases, in that order; junction bases with no gene match: 3. This CDR3 has 15 amino acids. The germline V gene has CDR1 SGDLS and CDR2 YYNGEE. Original processing notes: Reference gene primer amplification yielded estimated nucleated cell counts. Libraries were prepared by immunoSEQ multiplex PCR; TCRdb keeps only in-frame clonotypes and omits some of them. V and J calls and clone size follow that table, whereas D and trimming were derived from the DNA. The sample lists fewer than 250,000 clones, around 85% occurring once.

The chain employs TRBV9 and TRBJ1-5; TRBD1 agrees at 7 bases. Sequenced material: peripheral blood. The clonotype comes from a woman aged 60-75 years with active or convalescent COVID-19. CDR3 in amino acids: CASSVDGQDNQPQHF. CDR3 coding DNA: TGTGCCAGCAGCGTAGACGGACAGGACAATCAGCCCCAGCATTTT.